This TCR beta chain was captured by sequencing in a study of regulatory T cells in long-lasting Graves disease. This clonotype has a handful of counts. Its target is not known. Whole-study results and caveats: Persistent disease was characterized by preferential usage of TRBV28, TRBJ1-2 and TRBJ2-5.

Time point described: newly diagnosed GD, antithyroid drugs for less than 3 months. PBMC RNA served as the TCR library source. The V gene's germline CDR1 is SGHVS and CDR2 FQNEAQ. Trimming removed 6 bases from V and 1 base from J, with 10 bases in between. This CDR3 is 13 amino acids long. Arm-PCR with iRepertoire HTBI primers amplified the CDR3 regions for these TCR beta libraries. TCRdb used MiXCR to reprocess the multiplex PCR reads, holding one entry per CDR3 protein. This sample carries 440,000 or so distinct CDR3 sequences, about 15% of them seen once, and the ten largest clones take over 15%. This same sample was also part of a study on T cells in Graves' hyperthyroidism and ophthalmopathy.

This material consisted of peripheral blood mononuclear cells (PBMCs), taken at new diagnosis, from a patient treated with antithyroid drugs. The source is a woman aged 25 to 39 with Graves disease. The chain employs TRBV7-8 and TRBJ2-7, with no clear D. The CDR3 region is CASRRTDSYEQYF. The CDR3 DNA follows: TGTGCCAGCAGACGGACGGATTCCTACGAGCAGTACTTC.